These 2 T cell receptor beta chains originate from one sample sequenced in a study of T cells in Graves' hyperthyroidism and ophthalmopathy. Template material for amplifying TCR beta CDR3 regions consisted of RNA transcripts. HTBI primers were used for first-round RT-PCR of the TCR CDR3. TCRdb reprocessed the multiplex PCR reads with MiXCR, giving one entry per CDR3 protein. The sample lists roughly 600,000 distinct CDR3 sequences; about 14% were seen once. Material: blood. These receptors originate from a woman between 50 and 59 years old with Graves' ophthalmopathy.

Regarding this clonotype: A read error may explain this, as a much larger clone is one base away. The genes are TRBV7-9 and TRBJ2-1, with 10 bases lining up with TRBD1. CDR3 length equals 15 residues. The germline CDR1 and CDR2 sequences are SEHNR and FQNEAQ (reference sequence). This CDR3 reads CASGFGTGVYNEQFF. CDR3 nucleotides: TGTGCCAGCGGCTTCGGGACAGGGGTCTACAATGAGCAGTTCTTC.

This clonotype was counted only a few times. With a much larger clone just one base away, this may be a read error. CDR3 DNA sequence: TGTGCTAGTGGTTCCCTCCGGGACGCCGAAGACGATGAGCAGTTCTTC. Translated: CASGSLRDAEDDEQFF. This chain joins TRBV12-5 and TRBJ2-1; possibly TRBD1 or TRBD2 for D (5 bases each). V dropped 4 bases and J dropped 8 bases, with 21 bases sitting between them. This CDR3 has 16 residues. Per germline, CDR1 LGHNT and CDR2 FRNRAP. The variable domain in full, with the rest retrieved from reference TRBV12-5 and TRBJ2-1, is DARVTQTPRHKVTEMGQEVTMRCQPILGHNTVFWYRQTMMQGLELLAYFRNRAPLDDSGMPKDRFSAEMPDATLATLKIQPSEPRDSAVYFCASGSLRDAEDDEQFFGPGTRLTVL.